These 9 T cell receptor beta chains were sequenced from one sample in a study of T cells of healthy individuals. TCRdb reanalysed the 5' RACE reads using MiXCR and keeps one entry per CDR3 protein. The table includes approximately 100,000 distinct CDR3 sequences, 17% detected once. The receptors come from a human donor in good health.

The sample holds a few counts of this clonotype. The chain is built from TRBV6-5 and TRBJ1-4, with D perhaps matching TRBD1 (5 bases). This CDR3 comprises 14 residues. Germline lookup yields CDR1 MNHEY and CDR2 SVGAGI. Trimming took off 2 bases at V and 5 bases at J, with 9 bases between the two ends. CDR3 sequence reads: CASSYRGRNEKLFF. The DNA for the CDR3 is TGTGCCAGCAGTTACAGGGGCCGAAATGAAAAACTGTTTTTT.

The genes are TRBV19 and TRBJ2-1; 8 nucleotides align to TRBD2. This CDR3 spans 15 amino acids. V lost 5 bases to trimming and J lost 8 bases; unmatched junction nucleotides: 11. Germline values: CDR1 LNHDA, CDR2 SQIVND (reference sequence). As DNA, the CDR3 is TGTGCCAGTAGTCCCGGGGGCGGGAGGAACGATGAGCAGTTCTTC. Translated: CASSPGGGRNDEQFF.

The J gene is TRBJ1-6, the V gene TRBV7-2, with 7 bases aligning to TRBD1. The trim removed 1 base at V and 5 bases at J, leaving 2 bases unmatched. Germline CDR1 SGHTA, CDR2 FQGNSA. The CDR3 totals 15 residues. The chain's CDR3 is CASSLEGTDNSPLHF. CDR3 in DNA: TGTGCCAGCAGCTTAGAGGGGACAGATAATTCACCCCTCCACTTT.

This chain links TRBV7-3 with TRBJ2-2; 9 bases are shared with TRBD2. V lost 3 bases to trimming and J lost 6 bases; unmatched junction nucleotides: 8. From germline, CDR1 is SGHTA and CDR2 FQGTGA. This CDR3 region has 16 residues. CDR3 in DNA: TGTGCCAGCAGCTTTAGCGGGAGTGATAAGGCCGGGGAGCTGTTTTTT. Translating it yields CASSFSGSDKAGELFF. The complete variable domain, with remaining parts taken from reference TRBV7-3 and TRBJ2-2, reads GAGVSQTPSNKVTEKGKYVELRCDPISGHTALYWYRQSLGQGPEFLIYFQGTGAADDSGLPNDRFFAVRPEGSVSTLKIQRTERGDSAVYLCASSFSGSDKAGELFFGEGSRLTVL.

The V call is TRBV19, the J call TRBJ1-1, with no clear D. Trimming shortened V by 6 bases and J by 6 bases, and 11 bases separated the two germline ends. Germline-derived CDR1 and CDR2 are LNHDA and SQIVND (reference sequence). The CDR3 has 12 amino acids. The CDR3 protein is CASRWGGSEAFF. CDR3 DNA sequence: TGTGCCAGTAGGTGGGGAGGGTCTGAAGCTTTCTTT. The full variable domain, with the rest looked up from reference TRBV19 and TRBJ1-1, is DGGITQSPKYLFRKEGQNVTLSCEQNLNHDAMYWYRQDPGQGLRLIYYSQIVNDFQKGDIAEGYSVSREKKESFPLTVTSAQKNPTAFYLCASRWGGSEAFFGQGTRLTVV.

V and J are TRBV5-1 and TRBJ1-2; D is unclear. With 2 bases removed from V and 8 bases from J, the gap between germline ends came to 16 bases. The CDR3 consists of 14 residues. Germline CDR1 SGHRS, CDR2 YFSETQ. The CDR3 DNA reads as TGCGCCAGCAGCTTTGACGGAGCCTCGGGAGGCTACACCTTC. Translating it yields CASSFDGASGGYTF.

This clonotype was seen a handful of times. V gene TRBV7-2 combines with J gene TRBJ1-1; 8 nucleotides match TRBD1. The trim removed 5 bases at V and 7 bases at J, leaving 12 bases unmatched. The CDR3 length is 15 residues. Germline CDR1 reads SGHTA; CDR2 reads FQGNSA. CDR3 sequence: CASSELRTGKDEAFF. The CDR3 bases are TGTGCCAGCAGCGAACTTAGGACAGGGAAAGATGAAGCTTTCTTT.

This clonotype appeared many times. The genes are TRBV4-2 and TRBJ2-1; no firm D call. Germline CDR1 and CDR2: LGHNA and YNFKEQ. V was trimmed by 0 bases and J by 4 bases, leaving 10 bases between them. The CDR3 loop spans 15 amino acids. The DNA for the CDR3 is TGTGCCAGCAGCCAAGATCGAGCAGGATACAATGAGCAGTTCTTC. The encoded protein is CASSQDRAGYNEQFF.

There are many counts of this clonotype. This chain joins TRBV7-9 and TRBJ2-3, with 7 bases identical to TRBD1. Germline values: CDR1 SEHNR, CDR2 FQNEAQ (reference sequence). V was clipped by 5 bases and J by 0 bases; unmatched bases: 5. The CDR3 has 15 residues. CDR3 amino acids: CASSPLRGSTDTQYF. For the CDR3, the DNA is TGTGCCAGCAGCCCCCTCAGGGGGAGCACAGATACGCAGTATTTT.